This TCR beta chain derives from a study of T-cell reconstitution after alpha-beta-depleted transplantation in children. Study-wide results and caveats: By one year post-transplant, T-cell counts and diversity largely arose from T cells that were newly produced. About two months after transplant, alpha-beta T cells reportedly came from several hundred expanded graft clones.

For TCRbeta, the library was prepared with unique molecular identifiers. TCRdb fed the PCR reads into MiXCR, producing one record per CDR3 protein. Counted here are over 200,000 distinct CDR3 sequences, about a tenth occurring once; the ten biggest clones make up 28%. This clonotype appeared many times. The antigen remains undetermined. The J segment lost 0 bases and the V segment lost 3 bases, leaving 5 bases of the junction unmatched. The CDR3 covers 15 residues. From germline, CDR1 is SGHRS and CDR2 YFSETQ. Sequencing used PBMCs, obtained before TCRalphabeta/CD19-depleted stem cell transplant. V gene TRBV5-1 combines with J gene TRBJ1-2; 7 bases match TRBD1. The receptor was derived from a child in the first two years of life with acute myeloid leukemia, due to receive a stem cell transplant. CDR3 protein: CASSWTGTANYGYTF. Here the CDR3 DNA reads TGCGCCAGCAGCTGGACCGGGACAGCTAACTATGGCTACACCTTC.